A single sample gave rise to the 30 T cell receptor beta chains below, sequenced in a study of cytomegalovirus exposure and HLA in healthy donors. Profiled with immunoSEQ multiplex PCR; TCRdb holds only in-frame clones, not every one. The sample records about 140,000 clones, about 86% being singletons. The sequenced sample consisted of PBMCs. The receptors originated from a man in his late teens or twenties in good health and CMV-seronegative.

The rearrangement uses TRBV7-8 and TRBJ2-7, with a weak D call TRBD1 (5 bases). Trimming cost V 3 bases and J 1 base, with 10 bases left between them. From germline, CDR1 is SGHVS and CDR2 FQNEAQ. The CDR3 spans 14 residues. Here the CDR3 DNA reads TGTGCCAGCAGCTTTCTCCAGGGATCCTACGAGCAGTACTTC. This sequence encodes CASSFLQGSYEQYF.

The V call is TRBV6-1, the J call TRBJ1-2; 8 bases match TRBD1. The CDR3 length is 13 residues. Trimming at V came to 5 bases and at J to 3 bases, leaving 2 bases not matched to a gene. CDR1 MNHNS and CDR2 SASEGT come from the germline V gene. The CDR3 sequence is CASSQGADYGYTF. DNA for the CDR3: TGTGCCAGCAGTCAGGGGGCTGACTATGGCTACACCTTC.

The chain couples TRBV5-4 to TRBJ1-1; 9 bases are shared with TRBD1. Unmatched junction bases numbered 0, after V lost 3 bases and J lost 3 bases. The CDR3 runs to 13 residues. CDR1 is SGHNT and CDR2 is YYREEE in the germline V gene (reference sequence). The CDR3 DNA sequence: TGTGCCAGCAGCTGGACAGGGGACACTGAAGCTTTCTTT. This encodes CASSWTGDTEAFF.

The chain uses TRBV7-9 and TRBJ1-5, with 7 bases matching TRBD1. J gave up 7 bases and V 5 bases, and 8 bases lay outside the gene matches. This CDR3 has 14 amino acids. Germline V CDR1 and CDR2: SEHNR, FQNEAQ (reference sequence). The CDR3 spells CASSKKGAGQPQHF. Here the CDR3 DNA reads TGTGCCAGCAGCAAAAAGGGGGCCGGGCAGCCCCAGCATTTT.

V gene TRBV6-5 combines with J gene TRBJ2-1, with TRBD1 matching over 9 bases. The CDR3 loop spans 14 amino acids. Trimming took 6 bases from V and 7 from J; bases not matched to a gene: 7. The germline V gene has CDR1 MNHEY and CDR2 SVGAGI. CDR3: CASSWDRAKNEQFF. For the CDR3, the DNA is TGTGCCAGCAGCTGGGACAGGGCTAAGAATGAGCAGTTCTTC.

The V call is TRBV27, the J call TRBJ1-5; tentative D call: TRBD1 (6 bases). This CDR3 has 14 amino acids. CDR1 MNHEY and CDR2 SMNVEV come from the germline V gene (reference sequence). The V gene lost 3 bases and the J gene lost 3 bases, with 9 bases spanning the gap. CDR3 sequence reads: CASSFAGANQPQHF. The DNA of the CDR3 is TGTGCCAGCAGTTTTGCAGGGGCCAATCAGCCCCAGCATTTT.

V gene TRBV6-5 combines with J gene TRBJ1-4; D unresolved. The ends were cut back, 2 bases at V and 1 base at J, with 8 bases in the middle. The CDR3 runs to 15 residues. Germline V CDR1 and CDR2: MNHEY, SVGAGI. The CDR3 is CASSYGEVTNEKLFF. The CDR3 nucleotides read TGTGCCAGCAGTTACGGGGAGGTAACTAATGAAAAACTGTTTTTT.

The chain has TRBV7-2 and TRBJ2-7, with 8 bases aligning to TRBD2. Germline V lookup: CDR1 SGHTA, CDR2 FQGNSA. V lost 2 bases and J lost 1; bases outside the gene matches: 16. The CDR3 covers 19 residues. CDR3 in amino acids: CASSLWGVFAAGGSYEQYF. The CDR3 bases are TGTGCCAGCAGCTTATGGGGGGTCTTCGCTGCGGGAGGATCCTACGAGCAGTACTTC. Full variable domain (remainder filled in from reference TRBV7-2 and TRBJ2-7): GAGVSQSPSNKVTEKGKDVELRCDPISGHTALYWYRQSLGQGLEFLIYFQGNSAPDKSGLPSDRFSAERTGGSVSTLTIQRTQQEDSAVYLCASSLWGVFAAGGSYEQYFGPGTRLTVT.

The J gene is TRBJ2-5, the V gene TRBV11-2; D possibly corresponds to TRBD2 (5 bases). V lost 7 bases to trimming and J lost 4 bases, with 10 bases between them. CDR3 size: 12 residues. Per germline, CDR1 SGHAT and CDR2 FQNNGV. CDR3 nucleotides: TGTGCCAGCACGGAGGTGGGAGAGACCCAGTACTTC. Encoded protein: CASTEVGETQYF.

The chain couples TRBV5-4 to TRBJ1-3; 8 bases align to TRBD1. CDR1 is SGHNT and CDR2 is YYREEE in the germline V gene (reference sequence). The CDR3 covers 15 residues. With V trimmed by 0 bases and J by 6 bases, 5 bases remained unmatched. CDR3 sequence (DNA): TGTGCCAGCAGCTTGGGAACGCAGGGGGCAAACACCATATATTTT. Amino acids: CASSLGTQGANTIYF. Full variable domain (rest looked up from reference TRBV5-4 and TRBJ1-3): ETGVTQSPTHLIKTRGQQVTLRCSSQSGHNTVSWYQQALGQGPQFIFQYYREEENGRGNFPPRFSGLQFPNYSSELNVNALELDDSALYLCASSLGTQGANTIYFGEGSWLTVV.

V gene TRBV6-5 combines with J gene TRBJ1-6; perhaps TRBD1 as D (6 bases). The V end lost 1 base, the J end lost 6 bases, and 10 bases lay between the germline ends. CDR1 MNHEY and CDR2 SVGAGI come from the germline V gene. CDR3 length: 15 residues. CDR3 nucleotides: TGTGCCAGCAGTTACTTGGGACAAGTTAATTCACCCCTCCACTTT. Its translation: CASSYLGQVNSPLHF.

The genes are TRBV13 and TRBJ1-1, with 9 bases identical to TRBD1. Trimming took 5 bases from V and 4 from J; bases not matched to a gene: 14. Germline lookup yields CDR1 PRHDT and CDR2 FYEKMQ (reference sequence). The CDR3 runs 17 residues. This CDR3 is CASSTGGTGGILTEAFF. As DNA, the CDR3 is TGTGCCAGCAGCACCGGGGGCACAGGGGGCATCCTCACTGAAGCTTTCTTT.

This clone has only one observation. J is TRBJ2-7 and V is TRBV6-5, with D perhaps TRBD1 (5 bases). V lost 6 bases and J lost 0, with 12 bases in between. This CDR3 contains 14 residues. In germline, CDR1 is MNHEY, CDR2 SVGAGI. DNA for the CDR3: TGTGCCAGCAGATCAGGGAAAGGCTCCTACGAGCAGTACTTC. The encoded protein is CASRSGKGSYEQYF.

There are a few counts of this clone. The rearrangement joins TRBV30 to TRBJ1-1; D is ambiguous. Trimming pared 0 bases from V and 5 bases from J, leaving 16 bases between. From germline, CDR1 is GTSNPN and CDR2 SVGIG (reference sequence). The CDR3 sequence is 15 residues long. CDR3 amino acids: CAWSVRGELGTEAFF. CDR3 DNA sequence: TGTGCCTGGAGTGTAAGAGGCGAACTCGGGACTGAAGCTTTCTTT. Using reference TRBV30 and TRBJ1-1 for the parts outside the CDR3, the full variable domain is SQTIHQWPATLVQPVGSPLSLECTVEGTSNPNLYWYRQAAGRGLQLLFYSVGIGQISSEVPQNLSASRPQDRQFILSSKKLLLSDSGFYLCAWSVRGELGTEAFFGQGTRLTVV.

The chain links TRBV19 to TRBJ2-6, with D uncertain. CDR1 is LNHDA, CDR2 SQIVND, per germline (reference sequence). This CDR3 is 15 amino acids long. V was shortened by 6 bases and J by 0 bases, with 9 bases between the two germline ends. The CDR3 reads CASRPVNSGANVLTF. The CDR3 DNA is TGTGCCAGTAGACCAGTGAACTCTGGGGCCAACGTCCTGACTTTC.

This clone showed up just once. In DNA, the CDR3 is TGTGCCAGCAGTTCAGGACTAGCGGGGCGATACAATGAGCAGTTCTTC. As protein: CASSSGLAGRYNEQFF. J is TRBJ2-1 and V is TRBV27; TRBD2 matches 12 bases. CDR3 length: 16 amino acids. Looked up from germline, CDR1 is MNHEY and CDR2 is SMNVEV (reference sequence). V lost 4 bases and J lost 4; bases outside the gene matches: 5.

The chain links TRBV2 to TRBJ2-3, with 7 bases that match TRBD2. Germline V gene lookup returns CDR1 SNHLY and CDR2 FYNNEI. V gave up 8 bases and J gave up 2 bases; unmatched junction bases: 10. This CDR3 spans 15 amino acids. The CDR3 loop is CASRIGLVPTDTQYF. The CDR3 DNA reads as TGTGCCAGCCGTATTGGACTAGTCCCCACAGATACGCAGTATTTT. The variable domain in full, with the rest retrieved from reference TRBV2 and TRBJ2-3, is EPEVTQTPSHQVTQMGQEVILRCVPISNHLYFYWYRQILGQKVEFLVSFYNNEISEKSEIFDDQFSVERPDGSNFTLKIRSTKLEDSAMYFCASRIGLVPTDTQYFGPGTRLTVL.

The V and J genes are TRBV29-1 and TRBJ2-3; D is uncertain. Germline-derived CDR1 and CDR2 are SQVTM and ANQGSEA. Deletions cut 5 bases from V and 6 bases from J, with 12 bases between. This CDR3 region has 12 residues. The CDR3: CSVQGGIDTQYF. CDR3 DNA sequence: TGCAGCGTTCAAGGCGGAATCGATACGCAGTATTTT.

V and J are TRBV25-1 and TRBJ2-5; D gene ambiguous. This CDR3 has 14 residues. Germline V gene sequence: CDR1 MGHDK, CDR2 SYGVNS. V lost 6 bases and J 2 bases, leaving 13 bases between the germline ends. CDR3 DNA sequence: TGTGCCAGCAGCGAGCAATGGGCGCAAGAGACCCAGTACTTC. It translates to CASSEQWAQETQYF.

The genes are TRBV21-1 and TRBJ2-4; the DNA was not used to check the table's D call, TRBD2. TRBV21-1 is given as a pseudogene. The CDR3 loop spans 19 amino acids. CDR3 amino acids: CASSKPRTSGSEPKNIQYF. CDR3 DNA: TGTGCCAGCAGCAAACCGAGGACTAGCGGGAGTGAACCCAAAAACATTCAGTACTTC.

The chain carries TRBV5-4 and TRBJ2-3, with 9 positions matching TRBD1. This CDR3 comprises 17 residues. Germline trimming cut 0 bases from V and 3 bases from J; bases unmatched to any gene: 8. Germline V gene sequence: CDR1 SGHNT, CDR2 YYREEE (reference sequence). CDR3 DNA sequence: TGTGCCAGCAGCTTGGCCCCGGGACAGGGTAGTACAGATACGCAGTATTTT. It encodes CASSLAPGQGSTDTQYF.

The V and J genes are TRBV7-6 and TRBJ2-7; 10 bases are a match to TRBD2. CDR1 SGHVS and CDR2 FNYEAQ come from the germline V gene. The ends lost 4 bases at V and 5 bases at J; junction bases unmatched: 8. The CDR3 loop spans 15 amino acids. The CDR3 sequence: CASSSQKSGGDEQYF. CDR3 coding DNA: TGTGCCAGCAGCTCTCAGAAGAGCGGGGGGGACGAGCAGTACTTC.

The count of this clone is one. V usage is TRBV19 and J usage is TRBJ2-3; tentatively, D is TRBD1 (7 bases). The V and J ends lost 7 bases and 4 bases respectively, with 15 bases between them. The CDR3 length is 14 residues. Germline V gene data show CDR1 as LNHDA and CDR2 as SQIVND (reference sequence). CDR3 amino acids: CASTPTGRPDTQYF. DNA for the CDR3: TGTGCCAGTACTCCGACAGGGAGGCCAGATACGCAGTATTTT. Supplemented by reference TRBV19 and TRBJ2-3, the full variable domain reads DGGITQSPKYLFRKEGQNVTLSCEQNLNHDAMYWYRQDPGQGLRLIYYSQIVNDFQKGDIAEGYSVSREKKESFPLTVTSAQKNPTAFYLCASTPTGRPDTQYFGPGTRLTVL.

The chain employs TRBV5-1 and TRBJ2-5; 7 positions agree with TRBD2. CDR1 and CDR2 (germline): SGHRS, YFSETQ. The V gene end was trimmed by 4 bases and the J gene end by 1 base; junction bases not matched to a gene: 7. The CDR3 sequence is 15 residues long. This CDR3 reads CASSPATSFQETQYF. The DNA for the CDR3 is TGCGCCAGCAGCCCCGCGACTAGCTTCCAAGAGACCCAGTACTTC.

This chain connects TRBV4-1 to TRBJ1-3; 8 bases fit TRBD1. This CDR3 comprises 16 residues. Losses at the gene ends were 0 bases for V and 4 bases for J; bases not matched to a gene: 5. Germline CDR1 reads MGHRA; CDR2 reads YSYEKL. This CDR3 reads CASSQDRTGSGNTIYF. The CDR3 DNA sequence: TGCGCCAGCAGCCAAGATCGGACAGGGAGCGGAAACACCATATATTTT.

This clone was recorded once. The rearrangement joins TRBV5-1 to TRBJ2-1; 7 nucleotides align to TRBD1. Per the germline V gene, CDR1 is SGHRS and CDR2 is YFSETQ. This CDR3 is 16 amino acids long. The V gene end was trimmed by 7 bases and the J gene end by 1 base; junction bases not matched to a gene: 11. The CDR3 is CASLKTPGQSYNEQFF. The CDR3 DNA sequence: TGCGCCAGCTTGAAAACCCCGGGACAGTCCTACAATGAGCAGTTCTTC.

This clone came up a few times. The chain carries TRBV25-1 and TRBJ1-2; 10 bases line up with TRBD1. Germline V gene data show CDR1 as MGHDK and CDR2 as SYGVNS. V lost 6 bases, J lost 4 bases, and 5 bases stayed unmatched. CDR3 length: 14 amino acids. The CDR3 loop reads CASSSGTGAYGYTF. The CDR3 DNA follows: TGTGCCAGCAGCAGCGGGACAGGGGCCTATGGCTACACCTTC.

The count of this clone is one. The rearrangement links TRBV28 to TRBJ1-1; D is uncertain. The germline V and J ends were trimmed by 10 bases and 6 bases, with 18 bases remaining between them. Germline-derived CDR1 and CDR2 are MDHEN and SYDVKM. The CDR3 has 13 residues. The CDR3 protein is CATSGLEESEAFF. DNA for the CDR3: TGTGCCACAAGCGGCTTGGAGGAGTCTGAAGCTTTCTTT.

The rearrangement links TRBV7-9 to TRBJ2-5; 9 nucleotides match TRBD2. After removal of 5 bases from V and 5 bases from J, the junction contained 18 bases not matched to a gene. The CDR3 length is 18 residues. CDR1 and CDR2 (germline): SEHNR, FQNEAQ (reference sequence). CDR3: CASSPRSASGEGLETQYF. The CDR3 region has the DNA TGTGCCAGCAGCCCCAGATCGGCTAGCGGGGAGGGTCTGGAGACCCAGTACTTC.

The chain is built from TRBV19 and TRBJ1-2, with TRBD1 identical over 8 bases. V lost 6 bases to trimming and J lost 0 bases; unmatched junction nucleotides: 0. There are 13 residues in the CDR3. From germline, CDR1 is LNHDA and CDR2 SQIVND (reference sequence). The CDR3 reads CASRTGANYGYTF. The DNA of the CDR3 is TGTGCCAGTAGGACAGGGGCTAACTATGGCTACACCTTC.